This T cell receptor beta chain was retrieved from a study of blood T cells in healthy people across ages. Total RNA amounts of at least 5.5 micrograms were extracted per sample. This clonotype was observed a few times. Its specificity is unknown. Whole-study findings and limits: The study found more naive CD4+ cells and higher diversity in long-lived than aged donors.

A second PCR of 7 to 11 cycles used a sample-barcoded 5' primer and a J-beta primer mix. Paired-end reads containing CDR3 totaled no fewer than 2.5 million for each sample. MiXCR was run by TCRdb on the 5' RACE reads, yielding one entry per CDR3 protein. The repertoire includes 1.2 million to 1.5 million distinct CDR3 sequences, roughly 60% of them detected once, and 6.5% to 8.5% sits in the top ten. The CDR3 extends over 11 amino acids. CDR1 is MDHEN and CDR2 is SYDVKM in the germline V gene. V was clipped by 5 bases and J by 4 bases, with 4 bases between them. This receptor was obtained from a man aged 18 to 30 in good health. Sequencing was carried out using blood. The V and J genes are TRBV28 and TRBJ2-3; no firm D call. CDR3 region: CASSVPDTQYF. As DNA, the CDR3 is TGTGCCAGCAGTGTCCCAGATACGCAGTATTTT.